The 15 T cell receptor beta chains given below trace back to one sample, sequenced in a study of cytomegalovirus exposure and HLA in healthy donors. The PCR contained 60 Vbeta and 13 Jbeta primers. Clones were sequenced by immunoSEQ multiplex PCR, and TCRdb holds only the in-frame ones, with some missing. The sample has tens of thousands of clones, 70% to 85% seen once; the top ten hold approximately 6%. Sequencing used PBMCs. All receptors come from a man between 25 and 39 years old in good health and CMV-seronegative.

The table lists this clone with a few counts. The V call is TRBV6-1, the J call TRBJ2-1, with TRBD1 matching 11 bases. This CDR3 is built from 16 residues. The V segment lost 0 bases and the J segment 9 bases; nucleotides outside the gene matches: 7. Germline V gene sequence: CDR1 MNHNS, CDR2 SASEGT. CDR3 region: CASSEAVGTGGGEQFF. The CDR3 DNA reads as TGTGCCAGCAGTGAAGCTGTTGGGACAGGGGGTGGTGAGCAGTTCTTC.

The J gene is TRBJ1-2, the V gene TRBV18, with D tentatively TRBD1 (6 bases). The CDR3 runs 15 residues. The V gene's germline CDR1 is KGHSH and CDR2 LQKENI. V shed 2 bases and J shed 1 base, with 11 bases lying between them. The CDR3 region has the DNA TGTGCCAGCTCACCATCGGCAGGGGATAACTATGGCTACACCTTC. It yields the protein CASSPSAGDNYGYTF.

The V call is TRBV6-5, the J call TRBJ2-2; the match to TRBD2 covers 8 bases. Germline V lookup: CDR1 MNHEY, CDR2 SVGAGI. The V gene end was trimmed by 5 bases and the J gene end by 5 bases; junction bases not matched to a gene: 7. This CDR3 is built from 15 residues. The CDR3: CASSPLAGWTGELFF. The DNA for the CDR3 is TGTGCCAGCAGTCCCTTAGCGGGATGGACCGGGGAGCTGTTTTTT.

In its sample, this clone was seen a few times. The V gene is TRBV5-1, the J gene TRBJ1-2; no clear D gene. This CDR3 has 12 residues. The germline CDR1 and CDR2 sequences are SGHRS and YFSETQ. V lost 5 bases and J lost 4, with 9 bases in between. CDR3 nucleotides: TGCGCCAGCAGTGTGTGGAGCTATGGCTACACCTTC. Encoded protein: CASSVWSYGYTF.

This clone was seen just once. The V gene is TRBV4-1, the J gene TRBJ2-1; 7 bases map to TRBD2. V dropped 2 bases and J dropped 0; count of bases not matched to a gene: 4. CDR1 and CDR2 from the germline V gene are MGHRA and YSYEKL. The CDR3 is made up of 16 amino acids. The CDR3 DNA is TGCGCCAGCAGCCAACTAGCGGCAAGCTCCTACAATGAGCAGTTCTTC. Translation: CASSQLAASSYNEQFF.

This chain uses TRBV7-8 with TRBJ2-5; 9 bases are a match to TRBD2. The J call is doubtful: the DNA matches TRBJ2-7 better. Germline loops: CDR1 SGHVS, CDR2 FQNEAQ. There are 15 residues in the CDR3. CDR3 sequence reads: CASSLGSGGLYEQYF. CDR3 nucleotides: TGTGCCAGCAGCTTAGGAAGCGGGGGGCTCTACGAGCAGTACTTC.

The chain employs TRBV6-5 and TRBJ1-2; TRBD1 aligns across 11 bases. The CDR3 covers 16 residues. After removal of 0 bases from V and 4 bases from J, the junction contained 4 bases not matched to a gene. Germline assignment: CDR1 MNHEY and CDR2 SVGAGI. CDR3: CASSYSRDRGAYGYTF. The CDR3 DNA sequence: TGTGCCAGCAGTTACTCGAGGGACAGGGGGGCCTATGGCTACACCTTC.

The rearrangement uses TRBV6-6 and TRBJ1-2, with TRBD1 matching 8 bases. Germline assignment: CDR1 MNHNY and CDR2 SVGAGI (reference sequence). Unmatched junction bases numbered 9, after V lost 6 bases and J lost 6 bases. The CDR3 runs 14 residues. The chain's CDR3 is CASRPRTGGHGYTF. CDR3 sequence (DNA): TGTGCCAGCAGACCCCGAACAGGGGGGCATGGCTACACCTTC.

The J gene is TRBJ2-7, the V gene TRBV28; TRBD2 aligns across 8 bases. This CDR3 region has 13 residues. The germline CDR1 and CDR2 sequences are MDHEN and SYDVKM. J was trimmed by 1 base and V by 7 bases; bases with no gene match: 3. CDR3 sequence (DNA): TGTGCCAGCAATCAGCGGGAGTCCTACGAGCAGTACTTC. Translation gives CASNQRESYEQYF. The complete variable domain, with remaining parts taken from reference TRBV28 and TRBJ2-7, reads DVKVTQSSRYLVKRTGEKVFLECVQDMDHENMFWYRQDPGLGLRLIYFSYDVKMKEKGDIPEGYSVSREKKERFSLILESASTNQTSMYLCASNQRESYEQYFGPGTRLTVT.

This chain uses TRBV30 with TRBJ2-1, with 11 bases lining up with TRBD1. V lost 2 bases, J lost 15 bases, and 3 bases stayed unmatched. Germline values: CDR1 GTSNPN, CDR2 SVGIG (reference sequence). This CDR3 comprises 11 residues. The CDR3 bases are TGTGCCTGGAGTCGGGACAGGGGGGGGTTCTTC. It translates to CAWSRDRGGFF.

The table lists this clone with a count of one. The chain links TRBV6-5 to TRBJ2-1; no reliable D call. There are 12 residues in the CDR3. Trimming stripped 0 bases from V and 9 bases from J, with 6 bases between. The V gene's germline CDR1 is MNHEY and CDR2 SVGAGI. The CDR3 DNA reads as TGTGCCAGCAGTTACTCTAGTACTGAGCAGTTCTTC. It is translated as CASSYSSTEQFF.

The chain recombines TRBV7-9 with TRBJ1-1; unclear D gene. CDR3 size: 14 residues. Germline-derived CDR1 and CDR2 are SEHNR and FQNEAQ (reference sequence). Trimming pared 4 bases from V and 6 bases from J, leaving 15 bases between. The CDR3 DNA reads TGTGCCAGCAGCTCTCCCCCGGTGGAGGCTGAAGCTTTCTTT. Translation: CASSSPPVEAEAFF. Full variable domain (rest looked up from reference TRBV7-9 and TRBJ1-1): DTGVSQNPRHKITKRGQNVTFRCDPISEHNRLYWYRQTLGQGPEFLTYFQNEAQLEKSRLLSDRFSAERPKGSFSTLEIQRTEQGDSAMYLCASSSPPVEAEAFFGQGTRLTVV.

This CDR3 is CASRGQGAEKLFF. CDR3 coding DNA: TGTGCCAGCAGGGGACAGGGGGCCGAAAAACTGTTTTTT. The chain joins TRBV6-6 to TRBJ1-4; 12 bases line up with TRBD1. Germline loops: CDR1 MNHNY, CDR2 SVGAGI (reference sequence). CDR3 length: 13 residues. J gave up 8 bases and V 6 bases, and 1 base lay outside the gene matches.

The V gene is TRBV7-9, the J gene TRBJ2-1, with a weak D call TRBD2 (5 bases). Between the trimmed V and J ends, which lost 2 bases and 7 bases, there was a span of 18 bases. This CDR3 region has 16 residues. From germline, CDR1 is SEHNR and CDR2 FQNEAQ (reference sequence). CDR3 nucleotide sequence: TGTGCCAGCAGCTTAAAGACGGTCGGGATGGGGAATGAGCAGTTCTTC. Protein product: CASSLKTVGMGNEQFF. The variable domain in full, with the rest retrieved from reference TRBV7-9 and TRBJ2-1, is DTGVSQNPRHKITKRGQNVTFRCDPISEHNRLYWYRQTLGQGPEFLTYFQNEAQLEKSRLLSDRFSAERPKGSFSTLEIQRTEQGDSAMYLCASSLKTVGMGNEQFFGPGTRLTVL.

The chain recombines TRBV5-1 with TRBJ2-7; 13 nucleotides line up with TRBD2. This CDR3 comprises 17 residues. V lost 0 bases, J lost 2 bases, and 5 bases stayed unmatched. CDR1 is SGHRS, CDR2 YFSETQ, per germline. The CDR3 reads CASSLGTSGSVPYEQYF. The CDR3 nucleotides read TGCGCCAGCAGCTTGGGGACTAGCGGGAGTGTCCCCTACGAGCAGTACTTC.